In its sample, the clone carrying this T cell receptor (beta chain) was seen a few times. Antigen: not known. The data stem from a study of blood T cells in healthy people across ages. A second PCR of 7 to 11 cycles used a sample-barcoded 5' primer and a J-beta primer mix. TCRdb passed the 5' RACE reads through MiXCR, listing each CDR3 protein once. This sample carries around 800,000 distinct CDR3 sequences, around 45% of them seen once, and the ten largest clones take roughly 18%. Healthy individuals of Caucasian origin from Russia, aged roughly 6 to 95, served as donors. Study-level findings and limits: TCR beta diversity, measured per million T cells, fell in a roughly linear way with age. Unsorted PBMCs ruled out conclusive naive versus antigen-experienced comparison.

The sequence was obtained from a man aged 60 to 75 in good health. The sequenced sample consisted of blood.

In DNA form, the CDR3 reads TGTGCCAGCAGCTTGGGCACCGGGACTAGCTTGGAGACCCAGTACTTC. Amino acid sequence: CASSLGTGTSLETQYF. The chain couples TRBV7-3 to TRBJ2-7, with TRBD2 identical over 9 bases. The end of the DNA fits TRBJ2-5 better, so the J call may be wrong. This CDR3 comprises 16 residues. Germline CDR1 and CDR2: SGHTA and FQGTGA.